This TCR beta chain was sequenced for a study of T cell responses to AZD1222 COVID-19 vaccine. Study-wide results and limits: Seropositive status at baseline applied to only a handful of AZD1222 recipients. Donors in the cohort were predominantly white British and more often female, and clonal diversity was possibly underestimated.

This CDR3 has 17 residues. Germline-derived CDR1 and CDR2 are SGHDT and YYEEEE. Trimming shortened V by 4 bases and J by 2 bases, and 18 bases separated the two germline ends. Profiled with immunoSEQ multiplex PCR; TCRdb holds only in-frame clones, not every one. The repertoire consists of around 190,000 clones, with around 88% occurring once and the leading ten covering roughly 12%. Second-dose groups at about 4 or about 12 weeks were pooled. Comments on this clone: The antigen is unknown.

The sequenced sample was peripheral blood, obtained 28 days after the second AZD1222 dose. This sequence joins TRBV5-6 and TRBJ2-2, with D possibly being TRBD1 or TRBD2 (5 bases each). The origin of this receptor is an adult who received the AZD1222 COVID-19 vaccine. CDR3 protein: CASSRLGGDGNTGELFF. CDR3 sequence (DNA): TGTGCCAGCAGCCGACTGGGTGGGGACGGAAACACCGGGGAGCTGTTTTTT.